Described below is a single T cell receptor (beta chain) sequence and its context. The repertoire was sequenced with immunoSEQ multiplex PCR; TCRdb's copy has only in-frame clones and lacks some. The table records hundreds of thousands of clones, approximately 88% of them present only once. This sample is part of a study of blood T cell repertoires in COVID-19. Study-level information: Whether acute or convalescent, the COVID-19 samples came from the United States, Italy and Spain.

V was clipped by 3 bases and J by 5 bases; unmatched bases: 10. This CDR3 has 16 amino acids. From germline, CDR1 is MGHDK and CDR2 SYGVNS. Participants' reported clinical history set cohort assignment. Two negative PCRs, clearance, or symptom resolution had been documented for recovered Cohort 3 donors. Material for sequencing was PBMCs or T cells enriched from blood (not recorded which). The gene calls are TRBV25-1 and TRBJ2-3; 8 nucleotides line up with TRBD2. The TCR was taken from a woman aged 25-40 years who had recovered from COVID-19. The CDR3 here is CASSDPGGPGIDTQYF. Here the CDR3 DNA reads TGTGCCAGCAGTGATCCGGGAGGGCCCGGAATAGATACGCAGTATTTT.